These T cell receptor beta chains were read from a single sample in a study of blood T cells in healthy people across ages. From the 5' RACE reads, TCRdb called clonotypes with MiXCR, one entry per CDR3 protein. This table has about 570,000 distinct CDR3 sequences, about 26% appearing once. These data were likewise used in another study, on T cells of mothers and their children.

The sample was blood. Receptors were obtained from a boy aged 2 to 9 in good health. Each CDR3 is given with its conserved first and last residue. A D gene is named only where the DNA matches it firmly. Clone size is stated in some rows and not others, as once, few, many or a class when expanded.

D	size	J	V	CDR3	DNA
.	.	TRBJ1-2	TRBV27	CASSPSFRGPYGYTF	TGTGCCAGCAGTCCATCCTTCCGAGGGCCCTATGGCTACACCTTC
TRBD1	few	TRBJ2-5	TRBV20-1	CSAIYRGQRETQYF	TGCAGTGCGATTTACAGGGGGCAGAGAGAGACCCAGTACTTC
TRBD2	.	TRBJ2-3	TRBV6-5	CASSYSQRLAYTDTQYF	TGTGCCAGCAGTTACTCCCAAAGACTAGCATACACAGATACGCAGTATTTT
.	.	TRBJ2-2	TRBV29-1	CSVEGMNTGELFF	TGCAGCGTTGAGGGGATGAACACCGGGGAGCTGTTTTTT
.	.	TRBJ2-1	TRBV7-9	CASLSGFSYNEQFF	TGTGCCAGCCTTAGCGGTTTCTCCTACAATGAGCAGTTCTTC
.	.	TRBJ1-1	TRBV30	CASEVAGIVEAFF	TGTGCCTCGGAGGTCGCGGGGATTGTTGAAGCTTTCTTT
.	.	TRBJ2-3	TRBV20-1	CSARPRGRGDTQYF	TGCAGTGCTAGGCCCAGGGGGAGGGGAGATACGCAGTATTTT
.	.	TRBJ1-2	TRBV6-2/TRBV6-3	CASRGVDRNYGYTF	TGTGCCAGCAGGGGAGTCGACAGAAACTATGGCTACACCTTC
TRBD1	.	TRBJ1-5	TRBV4-3	CASSPGTGSLQPQHF	TGCGCCAGCTCCCCCGGGACAGGGTCCCTCCAGCCCCAGCATTTT
.	.	TRBJ2-7	TRBV15	CATSRERRVGYEQYF	TGTGCCACCAGCAGAGAACGTAGGGTCGGCTACGAGCAGTACTTC
.	.	TRBJ1-2	TRBV20-1	CSARAGRLGDGYTF	TGCAGTGCTAGAGCCGGCAGGCTCGGTGATGGCTACACCTTC
.	few	TRBJ2-7	TRBV6-5	CASSYTTGFYEQYF	TGTGCCAGCAGTTACACGACAGGATTCTACGAGCAGTACTTC
TRBD1	.	TRBJ2-7	TRBV11-2	CASSFSDRGGYEQYF	TGTGCCAGCAGCTTCTCGGACAGGGGCGGCTACGAGCAGTACTTC
.	.	TRBJ1-2	TRBV12-3/TRBV12-4	CASSSMPHNGYTF	TGTGCCAGCAGTTCCATGCCCCATAATGGCTACACCTTC
.	.	TRBJ2-3	TRBV28	CASSFFEHPTDTQYF	TGTGCCAGCAGTTTTTTCGAACACCCAACAGATACGCAGTATTTT
.	.	TRBJ2-2	TRBV19	CASSWVGPGELFF	TGTGCCAGTAGCTGGGTAGGGCCCGGGGAGCTGTTTTTT
.	few	TRBJ1-2	TRBV20-1	CSAREQPYYGYTF	TGCAGTGCTAGAGAACAGCCTTACTATGGCTACACCTTC
.	.	TRBJ2-7	TRBV12-3/TRBV12-4	CASSNRFSYEQYF	TGTGCCAGCAGCAACAGGTTCTCCTACGAGCAGTACTTC
.	.	TRBJ2-1	TRBV20-1	CSASAREWIYNEQFF	TGCAGTGCTAGCGCTCGGGAGTGGATATACAATGAGCAGTTCTTC
.	.	TRBJ1-5	TRBV28	CASSDSVRPQHF	TGTGCCAGCAGTGACTCTGTGAGGCCCCAGCATTTT
TRBD2	.	TRBJ2-1	TRBV29-1	CSGEGDSGNYNEQFF	TGCAGCGGGGAGGGTGATAGCGGGAACTACAATGAGCAGTTCTTC
.	few	TRBJ2-5	TRBV7-2	CASSLQQGRETQYF	TGTGCCAGCAGCTTACAACAGGGCAGAGAGACCCAGTACTTC
.	few	TRBJ1-4	TRBV12-3/TRBV12-4	CASRQMGEKLFF	TGTGCCAGCAGGCAAATGGGGGAAAAACTGTTTTTT
TRBD1	.	TRBJ1-2	TRBV4-2	CASSEVPGQGSYGYTF	TGTGCCAGCAGCGAGGTCCCGGGACAGGGCAGCTATGGCTACACCTTC
TRBD1	.	TRBJ1-2	TRBV3-1	CASSHTGQGYGYTF	TGTGCCAGCAGCCATACGGGACAGGGGTATGGCTACACCTTC
.	few	TRBJ2-1	TRBV12-3/TRBV12-4	CASSLRDSYNEQFF	TGTGCCAGCAGTTTGCGGGACTCCTACAATGAGCAGTTCTTC
.	.	TRBJ2-3	TRBV5-1	CASRPENSADTQYF	TGCGCCAGCAGACCGGAAAACAGCGCAGATACGCAGTATTTT
TRBD1	many	TRBJ2-2	TRBV7-9	CASSNTRTGYDGELFF	TGTGCCAGCAGCAACACCCGGACAGGGTATGACGGGGAGCTGTTTTTT
.	.	TRBJ1-1	TRBV6-1	CASSEAENTEAFF	TGTGCCAGCAGTGAAGCGGAGAACACTGAAGCTTTCTTT
TRBD2	.	TRBJ2-1	TRBV10-3	CAFSGGGPSSYNEQFF	TGTGCCTTTTCGGGAGGCGGTCCGAGCTCCTACAATGAGCAGTTCTTC
.	.	TRBJ2-6	TRBV20-1	CSARARVSGNSGANVLTF	TGCAGTGCTAGAGCCCGGGTTAGCGGTAACTCTGGGGCCAACGTCCTGACTTTC
.	few	TRBJ1-2	TRBV7-2	CASSLVGAVYGYTF	TGTGCCAGCAGCTTAGTAGGGGCAGTTTATGGCTACACCTTC
TRBD1	.	TRBJ2-7	TRBV12-3/TRBV12-4	CASSVRQGYEQYF	TGTGCCAGCAGTGTAAGACAGGGCTACGAGCAGTACTTC
.	few	TRBJ2-3	TRBV4-3	CASSQEGVSSTDTQYF	TGCGCCAGCAGCCAAGAGGGGGTTTCGAGCACAGATACGCAGTATTTT
TRBD1	few	TRBJ1-1	TRBV9	CASSVAPGTGGEAFF	TGTGCCAGCAGCGTAGCTCCCGGGACAGGGGGTGAAGCTTTCTTT
TRBD1	.	TRBJ2-1	TRBV10-3	CAISADRVSSYNEQFF	TGTGCCATCAGCGCAGACAGGGTCAGCTCCTACAATGAGCAGTTCTTC
TRBD1	many	TRBJ2-7	TRBV19	CASSPGRGPYEQYF	TGTGCCAGTAGTCCAGGAAGGGGGCCCTACGAGCAGTACTTC
.	few	TRBJ1-1	TRBV25-1	CASLDRRNTEAFF	TGTGCCAGCCTTGACAGGAGGAACACTGAAGCTTTCTTT
.	.	TRBJ1-1	TRBV4-1	CASSQDGVVRGTEAFF	TGCGCCAGCAGCCAAGATGGGGTTGTACGTGGCACTGAAGCTTTCTTT
.	few	TRBJ2-3	TRBV20-1	CSAGSGLAIDTQYF	TGCAGTGCCGGGTCGGGGCTAGCGATAGATACGCAGTATTTT
TRBD1	.	TRBJ2-3	TRBV10-2	CASSEDRAADTQYF	TGCGCCAGCAGTGAGGACAGGGCAGCAGATACGCAGTATTTT
TRBD2	.	TRBJ2-5	TRBV20-1	CSARTSGGETQYF	TGCAGTGCCCGGACTAGCGGGGGTGAGACCCAGTACTTC
.	.	TRBJ2-3	TRBV5-1	CASSLARFTDTQCF	TGCGCCAGCAGCTTGGCCCGGTTTACAGATACGCAGTGTTTT
TRBD1	.	TRBJ2-5	TRBV18	CASSPGDRGIRQYF	TGTGCCAGCTCACCAGGGGACAGGGGAATCCGGCAGTACTTC
.	few	TRBJ1-5	TRBV18	CASSPPGYLPQHF	TGTGCCAGCTCACCACCGGGGTATCTGCCCCAGCATTTT
.	.	TRBJ2-6	TRBV14	CASSNPTGISGANVLTF	TGTGCCAGCAGCAATCCTACAGGGATCTCTGGGGCCAACGTCCTGACTTTC
.	few	TRBJ2-2	TRBV5-5	CASSSWDTPNGTGELFF	TGTGCCAGCAGCTCCTGGGACACCCCAAACGGTACCGGGGAGCTGTTTTTT
.	few	TRBJ2-3	TRBV9	CASSPRVSPTDTQYF	TGTGCCAGCAGCCCCCGCGTGTCTCCAACAGATACGCAGTATTTT
.	few	TRBJ2-5	TRBV14	CASSQEEGARTQYF	TGTGCCAGCAGCCAAGAGGAAGGGGCTCGGACCCAGTACTTC
.	.	TRBJ2-7	TRBV27	CASSHPGPSEQYF	TGTGCCAGCAGTCATCCGGGCCCCAGCGAGCAGTACTTC
.	.	TRBJ2-7	TRBV6-2/TRBV6-3	CASSYTGLGQYF	TGTGCCAGCAGTTACACGGGACTCGGGCAGTACTTC
TRBD1	.	TRBJ2-7	TRBV7-9	CASSRQGSDPQYF	TGTGCCAGCAGCCGACAGGGTTCCGACCCCCAGTACTTC
.	few	TRBJ2-1	TRBV3-1	CASSQAGSGNEQFF	TGTGCCAGCAGCCAAGCGGGTAGCGGTAATGAGCAGTTCTTC
.	.	TRBJ2-1	TRBV30	CAWSSRNEQFF	TGTGCCTGGAGTTCCCGCAATGAGCAGTTCTTC
.	many	TRBJ2-7	TRBV27	CASSFWDIYEQYF	TGTGCCAGCAGTTTCTGGGACATCTACGAGCAGTACTTC
.	.	TRBJ2-1	TRBV6-6	CASTTLSSAYNEQFF	TGTGCCAGCACAACCCTATCTAGCGCCTACAATGAGCAGTTCTTC
TRBD1	.	TRBJ2-5	TRBV7-2	CASSPTGAAETQYF	TGTGCCAGCAGCCCGACAGGGGCTGCCGAGACCCAGTACTTC